The clone carrying this TCR beta chain was observed a handful of times. Its target is not known. Every patient was untreated before thyroid surgery. Original processing notes: The study built a papillary thyroid cancer distant-metastasis classifier from CDR3 differences across clinicopathological groups. Using MiXCR, TCRdb re-called clones from the PCR reads. These V and J calls are TCRdb output, not the study's own analysis. The repertoire has tens of thousands of clones, about a third of them found once; the top ten carry 25% to 30%. These data originate in a study of metastatic and nonmetastatic thyroid tumors. For the study at large: Samples came from malignant and benign thyroid patients, and repertoires were compared across blood and tumor or nodule tissue.

Trimming took 2 bases from V and 9 from J, leaving 5 bases between them. In germline, CDR1 is MNHNS, CDR2 SASEGT. This CDR3 contains 11 residues. General study findings and limits: The study reportedly found significantly higher TCR beta diversity in malignant thyroid tumors than benign nodules, in blood and tumor.

The sample taken for sequencing was tumor tissue. This TCR derives from a female donor with papillary thyroid cancer or a benign thyroid nodule (not recorded which). Some clones in this sample may be carry-over from other donors' samples. V and J are TRBV6-1 and TRBJ2-1; D unresolved. The CDR3 loop reads CASSEIREQFF. CDR3 nucleotide sequence: TGTGCCAGCAGTGAAATTCGTGAGCAGTTCTTC.